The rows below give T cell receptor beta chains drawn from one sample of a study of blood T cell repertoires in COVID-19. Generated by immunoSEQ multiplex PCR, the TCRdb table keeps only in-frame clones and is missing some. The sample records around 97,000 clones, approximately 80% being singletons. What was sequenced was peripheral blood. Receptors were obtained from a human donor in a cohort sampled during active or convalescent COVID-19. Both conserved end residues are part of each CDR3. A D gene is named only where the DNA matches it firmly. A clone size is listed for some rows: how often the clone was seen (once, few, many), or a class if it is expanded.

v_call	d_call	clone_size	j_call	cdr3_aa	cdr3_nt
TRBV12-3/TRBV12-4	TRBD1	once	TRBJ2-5	CASSRTGQETQYF	TGTGCCAGCAGTCGGACAGGTCAAGAGACCCAGTACTTC
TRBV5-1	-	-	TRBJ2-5	CASSWAAVVETQYF	TGCGCCAGCAGCTGGGCAGCGGTGGTTGAGACCCAGTACTTC
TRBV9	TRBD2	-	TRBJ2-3	CASSVGRAGSTDTQYF	TGTGCCAGCAGCGTAGGGCGAGCGGGGAGCACAGATACGCAGTATTTT
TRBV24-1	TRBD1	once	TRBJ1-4	CARTLTGPEKLFF	TGTGCCAGAACACTGACAGGGCCTGAAAAACTGTTTTTT
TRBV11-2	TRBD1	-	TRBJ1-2	CASSPGTGRRSGYTF	TGTGCCAGCAGCCCCGGGACAGGGAGAAGGTCTGGCTACACCTTC
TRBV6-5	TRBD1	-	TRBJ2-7	CASSYSFGQGYEQYF	TGTGCCAGCAGTTACTCGTTCGGACAGGGCTACGAGCAGTACTTC
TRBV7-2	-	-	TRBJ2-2	CASSLRLGPGELFF	TGTGCCAGCAGCTTAAGACTAGGACCCGGGGAGCTGTTTTTT
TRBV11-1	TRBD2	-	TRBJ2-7	CASSKRTSGGGEQYF	TGTGCCAGCAGCAAACGGACTAGCGGGGGTGGCGAGCAGTACTTC
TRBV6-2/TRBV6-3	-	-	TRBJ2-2	CASSLMGPPGELFF	TGTGCCAGCAGCCTCATGGGGCCCCCCGGGGAGCTGTTTTTT
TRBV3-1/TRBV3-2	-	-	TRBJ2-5	CASSLSWAGTETQYF	TGTGCCAGCAGCCTCTCATGGGCGGGGACGGAGACCCAGTACTTC
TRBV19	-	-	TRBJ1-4	CASSLTGRKNKLFF	TGTGCCAGTAGTTTGACAGGTCGAAAGAATAAACTGTTTTTT
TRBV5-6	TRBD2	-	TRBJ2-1	CASSSIAGDLRRDNEQFF	TGTGCCAGCAGCTCTATAGCGGGGGACCTAAGGCGGGACAATGAGCAGTTCTTC
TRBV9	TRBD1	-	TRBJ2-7	CASSVADRAYEQYF	TGTGCCAGCAGCGTAGCGGACAGGGCTTACGAGCAGTACTTC
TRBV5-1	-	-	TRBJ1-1	CASSPFPGANTEAFF	TGCGCCAGCAGCCCCTTCCCGGGAGCGAACACTGAAGCTTTCTTT
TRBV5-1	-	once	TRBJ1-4	CASSYSPALATNEKLFF	TGCGCCAGCAGCTACTCTCCTGCCCTTGCAACTAATGAAAAACTGTTTTTT
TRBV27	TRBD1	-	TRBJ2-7	CASRYVQGGWNEQYF	TGTGCCAGCAGATATGTACAGGGGGGATGGAACGAGCAGTACTTC
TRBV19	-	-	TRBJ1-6	CASSISGVNNSPLHF	TGTGCCAGTAGTATATCCGGGGTTAATAATTCACCCCTCCACTTT
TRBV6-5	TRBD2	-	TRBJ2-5	CASRPSGEETQYF	TGTGCCAGCAGACCGAGCGGGGAGGAGACCCAGTACTTC
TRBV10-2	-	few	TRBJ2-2	CASKEQPNTGELFF	TGCGCCAGCAAGGAACAGCCGAACACCGGGGAGCTGTTTTTT
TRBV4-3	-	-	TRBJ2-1	CASSQDSLSYNEQFF	TGCGCCAGCAGCCAGGACAGCCTCTCCTACAATGAGCAGTTCTTC
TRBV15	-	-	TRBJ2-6	CATSRAGRSGANVLTF	TGTGCCACCAGCAGGGCAGGGCGCTCTGGGGCCAACGTCCTGACTTTC
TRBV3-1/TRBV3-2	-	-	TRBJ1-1	CASSSTGMNTEAFF	TGTGCCAGCAGCTCTACAGGAATGAACACTGAAGCTTTCTTT
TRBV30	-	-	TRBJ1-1	CAWSVSLRGATEAFF	TGTGCCTGGAGTGTAAGCCTCCGCGGGGCCACTGAAGCTTTCTTT
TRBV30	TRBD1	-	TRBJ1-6	CAWGQEENSPLHF	TGTGCCTGGGGACAGGAGGAAAATTCACCCCTCCACTTT
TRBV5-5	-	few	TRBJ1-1	CASSRQGNTEAFF	TGTGCCAGCAGCCGGCAGGGGAACACTGAAGCTTTCTTT
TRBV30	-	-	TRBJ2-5	CAWSVSQVPGTQYF	TGTGCCTGGAGTGTTTCACAGGTTCCAGGGACCCAGTACTTC
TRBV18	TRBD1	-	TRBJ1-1	CASSQDRANRGAFF	TGTGCCAGCTCTCAAGACAGGGCCAACAGGGGAGCTTTCTTT
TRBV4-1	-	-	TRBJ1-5	CASSQEGRGGNQPQHF	TGCGCCAGCAGCCAAGAGGGCAGGGGAGGCAATCAGCCCCAGCATTTT
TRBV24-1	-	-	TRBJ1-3	CATSDSRNTIYF	TGTGCCACCAGTGATTCAAGAAACACCATATATTTT
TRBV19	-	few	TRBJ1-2	CASRGVGSYYGYTF	TGTGCCAGTAGGGGCGTGGGCTCCTACTATGGCTACACCTTC
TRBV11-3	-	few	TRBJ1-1	CASSLDSYLMNTEAFF	TGTGCCAGCAGCTTGGACAGCTACCTTATGAACACTGAAGCTTTCTTT
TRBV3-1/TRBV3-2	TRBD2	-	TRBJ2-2	CASSRGLAGNTGELFF	TGTGCCAGCAGCCGCGGACTAGCGGGTAACACCGGGGAGCTGTTTTTT
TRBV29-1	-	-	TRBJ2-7	CSVVAQAAYEQYF	TGCAGCGTTGTTGCTCAGGCAGCCTACGAGCAGTACTTC
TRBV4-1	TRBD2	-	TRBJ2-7	CASSQRLAGGTYEQYF	TGCGCCAGCAGCCAACGACTAGCGGGGGGTACCTACGAGCAGTACTTC
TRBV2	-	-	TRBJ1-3	CAGSTTGGPGNTIYF	TGTGCCGGCTCCACAACGGGGGGGCCTGGAAACACCATATATTTT
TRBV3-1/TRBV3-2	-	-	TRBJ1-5	CASSQDYSSNNQPQHF	TGTGCCAGCAGCCAAGACTACAGCTCGAACAATCAGCCCCAGCATTTT
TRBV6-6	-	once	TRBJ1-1	CAISGQNTEAFF	TGTGCCATCAGCGGACAGAACACTGAAGCTTTCTTT
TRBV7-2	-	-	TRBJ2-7	CASSLDENYEQYF	TGTGCCAGCAGCTTAGACGAGAACTACGAGCAGTACTTC
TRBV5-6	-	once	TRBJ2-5	CASSMTTVLQETQYF	TGTGCCAGCAGCATGACGACAGTCCTGCAAGAGACCCAGTACTTC
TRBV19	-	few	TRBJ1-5	CASSPNRDEPQHF	TGTGCCAGTAGCCCAAACAGGGATGAGCCCCAGCATTTT
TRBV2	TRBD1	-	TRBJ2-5	CASSPPGQDQETQYF	TGTGCCAGCAGTCCGCCGGGACAGGACCAAGAGACCCAGTACTTC
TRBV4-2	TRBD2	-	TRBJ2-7	CASSQDLAGGRGEQYF	TGTGCCAGCAGCCAAGATCTAGCGGGGGGGCGAGGCGAGCAGTACTTC
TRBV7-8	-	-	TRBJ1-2	CASSFNSGQKRTF	TGTGCCAGCAGCTTCAACTCCGGACAGAAACGGACCTTC
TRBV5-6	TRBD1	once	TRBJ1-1	CASIQPRQGYTEAFF	TGTGCCAGCATCCAACCGAGACAGGGGTACACTGAAGCTTTCTTT
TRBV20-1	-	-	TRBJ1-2	CSASLTYGYTF	TGCAGTGCTAGTCTGACTTATGGCTACACCTTC
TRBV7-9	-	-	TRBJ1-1	CASSLDGGNTEAFF	TGTGCCAGCAGCTTGGACGGGGGGAACACTGAAGCTTTCTTT
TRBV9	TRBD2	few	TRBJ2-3	CASSVGSVAGGADTQYF	TGTGCCAGCAGCGTAGGGTCGGTAGCGGGGGGGGCAGATACGCAGTATTTT
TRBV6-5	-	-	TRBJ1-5	CASSSRYRPGQPQHF	TGTGCCAGCAGTTCCCGATATCGACCGGGTCAGCCCCAGCATTTT
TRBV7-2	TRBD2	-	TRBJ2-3	CASSVLGGGTDTQYF	TGTGCCAGCAGCGTCCTGGGGGGGGGCACAGATACGCAGTATTTT
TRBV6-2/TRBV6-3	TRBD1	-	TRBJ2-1	CASSYDRDSYNEQFF	TGTGCCAGCAGTTACGACAGGGACTCCTACAATGAGCAGTTCTTC
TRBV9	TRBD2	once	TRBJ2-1	CASSVGLWLAGYNEQFF	TGTGCCAGCAGCGTAGGGTTGTGGCTAGCGGGCTACAATGAGCAGTTCTTC
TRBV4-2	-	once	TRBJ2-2	CASSQVSGTGELFF	TGTGCCAGCAGCCAAGTGTCGGGCACCGGGGAGCTGTTTTTT
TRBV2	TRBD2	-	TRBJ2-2	CASSASGGRGTGELFF	TGTGCCAGCAGTGCTAGCGGGGGCAGGGGGACCGGGGAGCTGTTTTTT
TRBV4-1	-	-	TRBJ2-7	CASSQEKRTDPYEQYF	TGCGCCAGCAGCCAAGAGAAGAGGACAGACCCCTACGAGCAGTACTTC
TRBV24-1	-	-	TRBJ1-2	CATSDLLPGQSNYGYTF	TGTGCCACCAGTGATCTTCTTCCGGGACAATCTAACTATGGCTACACCTTC
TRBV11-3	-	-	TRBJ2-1	CASSLGQRDNEQFF	TGTGCCAGCAGCCTAGGACAGAGAGACAATGAGCAGTTCTTC
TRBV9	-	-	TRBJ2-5	CASSVEDQETQYF	TGTGCCAGCAGCGTTGAGGACCAAGAGACCCAGTACTTC
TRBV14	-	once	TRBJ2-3	CASSENFLGDTQYF	TGTGCCAGCAGCGAGAATTTTCTTGGAGATACGCAGTATTTT
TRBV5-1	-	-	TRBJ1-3	CASSLDGAQNTIYF	TGCGCCAGCAGCCTGGACGGAGCCCAAAACACCATATATTTT
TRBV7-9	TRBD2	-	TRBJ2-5	CASSSREEPETQYF	TGTGCCAGCAGCTCCCGGGAGGAGCCAGAGACCCAGTACTTC